Listed below are T cell receptor beta chains from one sample, sequenced in a study of shared clonotypes between healthy human individuals. Produced via immunoSEQ multiplex PCR; TCRdb's table is partial and in-frame only. The table shows more than 2 million clones, with just over 90% occurring only once. Sequences were obtained from naive CD8+ T cells from PBMCs. The receptors derive from a man between 18 and 35 years old in good health. Some clones in this sample may be carry-over from other donors' samples. The CDR3 runs from the conserved cysteine through the conserved F or W. The D gene is left open where the match is weak.

TRBV2,TRBJ2-7,TRBD1,TGTGCCAGGACTGCACAGGGGGTGTCCTACGAGCAGTACTTC,CARTAQGVSYEQYF
TRBV9,TRBJ2-3,.,TGTGCCAGCAGCGTAAGGACTGTAGATACGCAGTATTTT,CASSVRTVDTQYF
TRBV28,TRBJ2-7,TRBD2,TGTGCCAGCAGTTTAAGCGGGGGAAGTGACGAGCAGTACTTC,CASSLSGGSDEQYF
TRBV4-2,TRBJ1-5,.,TGTGCCAGCAGCCAATATAGCACTTCTGGCGTGGCCCAGCATTTT,CASSQYSTSGVAQHF
TRBV5-1,TRBJ2-6,.,TGCGCCAGCAGCTTGCCCCGGGTTGGCTCTGGGGCCAACGTCCTGACTTTC,CASSLPRVGSGANVLTF
TRBV28,TRBJ2-3,.,TGTGCCAGCAGCCGCAACGGACGGACAGATACGCAGTATTTT,CASSRNGRTDTQYF
TRBV7-9,TRBJ2-7,TRBD1,TGTGCCAGCAGCTCCTCTAGGGACAGGGCCAGCGAGCAGTACTTC,CASSSSRDRASEQYF
TRBV19,TRBJ2-1,.,TGTGCCAGTAGTATAGTACGGGGCAATGAGCAGTTCTTC,CASSIVRGNEQFF
TRBV4-1,TRBJ1-1,.,TGCGCCAGCAGCCAACCGCCCGGAGGCCTTGACAGGAACACTGAAGCTTTCTTT,CASSQPPGGLDRNTEAFF
TRBV7-3,TRBJ1-1,.,TGTGCCAGCAGCTTATCACTAAGGGGGAACACTGAAGCTTTCTTT,CASSLSLRGNTEAFF
TRBV25-1,TRBJ1-1,.,TGTGCCAGCAGTGCCACCATGAACACTGAAGCTTTCTTT,CASSATMNTEAFF